These T cell receptor beta chains were read from a single sample in a study of shared clonotypes between healthy human individuals. The table came from immunoSEQ multiplex PCR; TCRdb's copy has only in-frame clones and leaves some out. Among 2 million to 3 million clones listed, 90% to 95% were seen once. Sequences were obtained from naive CD4+ T cells sorted from blood. These receptors originate from a man between 18 and 29 years old in good health. Each CDR3 is given with its conserved first and last residue. Fields, in order: CDR3 DNA, CDR3 protein, CDR3 length, D gene, J gene, V gene, clone size. The D gene is left open where the match is weak. Clone size, where shown, is once, few, many, or a class for clones that have expanded.

DNA: TGTGCCAGCAGGGGGTCCAACCCCTCTGGAAACACCATATATTTT; CDR3: CASRGSNPSGNTIYF; length: 15; D: NA; J: TRBJ1-3; V: TRBV7-2; size: once
DNA: TGTGCCAGCAGAGTCACCACAGGGACTTATGGCTACACCTTC; CDR3: CASRVTTGTYGYTF; length: 14; D: NA; J: TRBJ1-2; V: TRBV2; size: NA
DNA: TGTGCCAGCAGCCCTGACAAGAACTATGGCTACACCTTC; CDR3: CASSPDKNYGYTF; length: 13; D: NA; J: TRBJ1-2; V: TRBV7-2; size: NA
DNA: TGTGCCAGTAGTATTGAGACTAGGAACACCGGGGAGCTGTTTTTT; CDR3: CASSIETRNTGELFF; length: 15; D: NA; J: TRBJ2-2; V: TRBV19; size: NA
DNA: TGTGCCAGTAGCCAGGGACTAGCGGGAGCCCGCACAGATACGCAGTATTTT; CDR3: CASSQGLAGARTDTQYF; length: 17; D: TRBD2; J: TRBJ2-3; V: TRBV19; size: NA
DNA: TGCGCCAGCAGCACAGGGGTCGGGCAAGAGACCCAGTACTTC; CDR3: CASSTGVGQETQYF; length: 14; D: TRBD1; J: TRBJ2-5; V: TRBV5-1; size: NA
DNA: TGTGCCAGCTCACCGGTGGGAGGGAATTCACCCCTCCACTTT; CDR3: CASSPVGGNSPLHF; length: 14; D: NA; J: TRBJ1-6; V: TRBV18; size: few
DNA: TGTGCCAGCAGCTTAAGTGGGGGTTTTCAGCCCCAGCATTTT; CDR3: CASSLSGGFQPQHF; length: 14; D: NA; J: TRBJ1-5; V: TRBV7-3; size: NA
DNA: TGTGCCAGCAGCGCCCCCGGAACCTACGAGCAGTACTTC; CDR3: CASSAPGTYEQYF; length: 13; D: NA; J: TRBJ2-7; V: TRBV9; size: once
DNA: TGCGCCAGCAGCCCCGGGCCAGGGGTTACTGAGAACACTGAAGCTTTCTTT; CDR3: CASSPGPGVTENTEAFF; length: 17; D: NA; J: TRBJ1-1; V: TRBV5-1; size: NA
DNA: TGTGCCAGCAGCTTAGGGGGGGCCGGGAACACCGGGGAGCTGTTTTTT; CDR3: CASSLGGAGNTGELFF; length: 16; D: NA; J: TRBJ2-2; V: TRBV11-2; size: NA
DNA: TGTGCCAGTAGCCCGAGGGACATCCTCGGGGAGCAGTACTTC; CDR3: CASSPRDILGEQYF; length: 14; D: NA; J: TRBJ2-7; V: TRBV19; size: NA
DNA: TGTGCCAGCAGCGTAGGAGATTTGGGGCGTCTGGGCCAGCAGTACTTC; CDR3: CASSVGDLGRLGQQYF; length: 16; D: NA; J: TRBJ2-7; V: TRBV9; size: NA
DNA: TGTGCCAGCAGCAACGGGACTAGCCTCCGCGTGGAAGACGAGCAGTACTTC; CDR3: CASSNGTSLRVEDEQYF; length: 17; D: NA; J: TRBJ2-7; V: TRBV12-1; size: NA
DNA: TGTGCCAGCAACTCGGGGGGGACAGGCGGATCACCCCTCCACTTT; CDR3: CASNSGGTGGSPLHF; length: 15; D: TRBD1; J: TRBJ1-6; V: TRBV28; size: NA
DNA: TGTGCCAGCAGCTTTACAGCGGGAGGGTTGGAAGAGACCCAGTACTTC; CDR3: CASSFTAGGLEETQYF; length: 16; D: TRBD2; J: TRBJ2-5; V: TRBV11-2; size: NA
DNA: TGTGCCAGCAGTGAATCGGGCAGGGCGGCTGGCTACACCTTC; CDR3: CASSESGRAAGYTF; length: 14; D: NA; J: TRBJ1-2; V: TRBV6-1; size: NA
DNA: TGTGCCAGCAGCCCAGACAGGACTATGAACTACGAGCAGTACTTC; CDR3: CASSPDRTMNYEQYF; length: 15; D: NA; J: TRBJ2-7; V: TRBV7-6; size: NA
DNA: TGTGCCAGCAGCATAGGACGCAATGAAAAACTGTTTTTT; CDR3: CASSIGRNEKLFF; length: 13; D: NA; J: TRBJ1-4; V: TRBV7-8; size: NA
DNA: TGCGCCAGCAGCCGAATTAGCGGGTTGAGCACAGATACGCAGTATTTT; CDR3: CASSRISGLSTDTQYF; length: 16; D: TRBD2; J: TRBJ2-3; V: TRBV5-1; size: NA
DNA: TGCAGCGCCGAGGCCGGCCGGGGAGGCTACACCTTC; CDR3: CSAEAGRGGYTF; length: 12; D: NA; J: TRBJ1-2; V: TRBV29-1; size: NA
DNA: TGCGCCAGCAGCCAACTAGGACTAGTACTAGAGACCCAGTACTTC; CDR3: CASSQLGLVLETQYF; length: 15; D: TRBD2; J: TRBJ2-5; V: TRBV4-1; size: NA
DNA: TGTGCCAGTAGTACCCCGGGGGCGGCAGATACGCAGTATTTT; CDR3: CASSTPGAADTQYF; length: 14; D: NA; J: TRBJ2-3; V: TRBV19; size: NA
DNA: TGTGCCAGCAGTGAAGACAGTAGCTATGGCTACACCTTC; CDR3: CASSEDSSYGYTF; length: 13; D: NA; J: TRBJ1-2; V: TRBV2; size: NA
DNA: TGTGCCAGCAGTTCCCTTGACATTAGCAATCAGCCCCAGCATTTT; CDR3: CASSSLDISNQPQHF; length: 15; D: NA; J: TRBJ1-5; V: TRBV28; size: NA
DNA: TGTGCCAGTAGTATCCCCCAGCGGGCGGACTCCTACAATGAGCAGTTCTTC; CDR3: CASSIPQRADSYNEQFF; length: 17; D: NA; J: TRBJ2-1; V: TRBV19; size: NA
DNA: TGTGCCAGCTCACCCGGGACCCAGGTGGAGACCCAGTACTTC; CDR3: CASSPGTQVETQYF; length: 14; D: NA; J: TRBJ2-5; V: TRBV18; size: NA
DNA: TGCGGGACAGGGGAAATGGCTGGTAATGAGCAGTTCTTC; CDR3: CGTGEMAGNEQFF; length: 13; D: TRBD1; J: TRBJ2-1; V: TRBV5-5; size: NA
DNA: TGCGCCAGCAGCTACACCGGGACTAGCGGACAAGAGACCCAGTACTTC; CDR3: CASSYTGTSGQETQYF; length: 16; D: TRBD2; J: TRBJ2-5; V: TRBV5-1; size: NA
DNA: TGTGCCAGTTCCCCAGGGGGCAATCAGCCCCAGCATTTT; CDR3: CASSPGGNQPQHF; length: 13; D: NA; J: TRBJ1-5; V: TRBV6-6; size: NA
DNA: TGTGCCAGCGTGAGGTTCGGGGTCCATGGCTACACCTTC; CDR3: CASVRFGVHGYTF; length: 13; D: NA; J: TRBJ1-2; V: TRBV5-4; size: NA
DNA: TGTGCCAGAAGCACCATGGGGACGGGGTGGCCAGATACGCAGTATTTT; CDR3: CARSTMGTGWPDTQYF; length: 16; D: NA; J: TRBJ2-3; V: TRBV5-3; size: NA
DNA: TGTGCCAGCAGTGAAGCCCAATCGCAGTACTTC; CDR3: CASSEAQSQYF; length: 11; D: NA; J: TRBJ2-7; V: TRBV2; size: NA
DNA: TGTGCCAGCAGCCCGACAGGGGGCGAATTTGAAAAACTGTTTTTT; CDR3: CASSPTGGEFEKLFF; length: 15; D: TRBD1; J: TRBJ1-4; V: TRBV7-8; size: NA
DNA: TGTGCCAGCTCGGGGGGGACATGGAATCAGCCCCAGCATTTT; CDR3: CASSGGTWNQPQHF; length: 14; D: NA; J: TRBJ1-5; V: TRBV6-1; size: NA
DNA: TGCGCCAGCAGCTTGGCCGGAGCCTTAAATGAAAAACTGTTTTTT; CDR3: CASSLAGALNEKLFF; length: 15; D: NA; J: TRBJ1-4; V: TRBV5-1; size: NA
DNA: TGTGCCAGCAGCTTGGCCGTTGACAATGAGCAGTTCTTC; CDR3: CASSLAVDNEQFF; length: 13; D: NA; J: TRBJ2-1; V: TRBV5-5; size: NA
DNA: TGTGCCAGCAGTTTAGGGATAAGCTCCTACAATGAGCAGTTCTTC; CDR3: CASSLGISSYNEQFF; length: 15; D: NA; J: TRBJ2-1; V: TRBV6-5; size: NA
DNA: TGTGCCAGCTCACCACAAAGATCTGAGGTGTCTGGAAACACCATATATTTT; CDR3: CASSPQRSEVSGNTIYF; length: 17; D: NA; J: TRBJ1-3; V: TRBV18; size: NA
DNA: TGTGCCAGCGCCCGGACAGGGCTGGATGAGCAGTTCTTC; CDR3: CASARTGLDEQFF; length: 13; D: TRBD1; J: TRBJ2-1; V: TRBV18; size: NA
DNA: TGTGCCATCAGTGGAACTGACGGGACTAGCGGCTACAATGAGCAGTTCTTC; CDR3: CAISGTDGTSGYNEQFF; length: 17; D: TRBD2; J: TRBJ2-1; V: TRBV10-3; size: NA
DNA: TGTGCCAGCAGCCGCCACAGTGCAACTAATGAAAAACTGTTTTTT; CDR3: CASSRHSATNEKLFF; length: 15; D: NA; J: TRBJ1-4; V: TRBV7-8; size: NA
DNA: TGTGCCAGCAGCTCCGGAACTAGCACAGATACGCAGTATTTT; CDR3: CASSSGTSTDTQYF; length: 14; D: NA; J: TRBJ2-3; V: TRBV7-2; size: NA
DNA: TGTGCCAGCTCTACCTACCGAGGAGAGACCCAGTACTTC; CDR3: CASSTYRGETQYF; length: 13; D: NA; J: TRBJ2-5; V: TRBV11-3; size: NA
DNA: TGCGCCAGCAGCCAATCGACTAGCGGGAGGAGGAATGAGCAGTTCTTC; CDR3: CASSQSTSGRRNEQFF; length: 16; D: TRBD2; J: TRBJ2-1; V: TRBV5-1; size: NA
DNA: TGTGCCAGCACCCCGCGTCGGGGGGGCTCAGAGACCCAGTACTTC; CDR3: CASTPRRGGSETQYF; length: 15; D: TRBD2; J: TRBJ2-5; V: TRBV27; size: NA
DNA: TGCGCCAGCAGCTTGTTGCGTCAGGGGGCGACAAGCACAGATACGCAGTATTTT; CDR3: CASSLLRQGATSTDTQYF; length: 18; D: TRBD1; J: TRBJ2-3; V: TRBV5-1; size: NA
DNA: TGTGCCAGCAGCGCACGTCTGGGATACAATGAGCAGTTCTTC; CDR3: CASSARLGYNEQFF; length: 14; D: NA; J: TRBJ2-1; V: TRBV5-4; size: NA
DNA: TGTGCCAGCAGTCCCCGCGAGGTCCTGATGCCCGAGCAGTACTTC; CDR3: CASSPREVLMPEQYF; length: 15; D: NA; J: TRBJ2-7; V: TRBV27; size: NA
DNA: TGTGCCAGCAGCTTAGAAGGGGGCCGCCGCACAGATACGCAGTATTTT; CDR3: CASSLEGGRRTDTQYF; length: 16; D: TRBD1; J: TRBJ2-3; V: TRBV7-9; size: NA
DNA: TGTGCCAGCAGCGTAGGCCCCGGGGACTCCTACAATGAGCAGTTCTTC; CDR3: CASSVGPGDSYNEQFF; length: 16; D: NA; J: TRBJ2-1; V: TRBV9; size: once
DNA: TGTGCCAGCAGGACACTAGCGGGCCCCTACGAGCAGTACTTC; CDR3: CASRTLAGPYEQYF; length: 14; D: TRBD2; J: TRBJ2-7; V: TRBV6-5; size: NA
DNA: TGTGCCAGCAGCTCAACAGGGATGTATGGCTACACCTTC; CDR3: CASSSTGMYGYTF; length: 13; D: NA; J: TRBJ1-2; V: TRBV7-2; size: NA
DNA: TGTGCCAGCTCACAAGAGGGGAAAGACTATGGCTACACCTTC; CDR3: CASSQEGKDYGYTF; length: 14; D: NA; J: TRBJ1-2; V: TRBV18; size: NA
DNA: TGCGCCAGCAGCCATCTTCGGACTAGCGTCGTAGATACGCAGTATTTT; CDR3: CASSHLRTSVVDTQYF; length: 16; D: TRBD2; J: TRBJ2-3; V: TRBV4-1; size: NA